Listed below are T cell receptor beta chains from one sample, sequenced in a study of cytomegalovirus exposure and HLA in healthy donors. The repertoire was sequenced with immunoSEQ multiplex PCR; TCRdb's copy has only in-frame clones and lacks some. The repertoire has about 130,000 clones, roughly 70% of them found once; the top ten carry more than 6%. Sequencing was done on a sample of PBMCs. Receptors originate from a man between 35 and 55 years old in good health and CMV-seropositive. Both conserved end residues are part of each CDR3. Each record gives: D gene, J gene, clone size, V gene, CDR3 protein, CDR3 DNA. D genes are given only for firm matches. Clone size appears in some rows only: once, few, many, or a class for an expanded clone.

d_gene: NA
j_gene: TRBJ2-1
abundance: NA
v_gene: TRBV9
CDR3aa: CASSSDRGSSYNEQFF
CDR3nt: TGTGCCAGCAGCTCCGACCGAGGGAGCTCCTACAATGAGCAGTTCTTC

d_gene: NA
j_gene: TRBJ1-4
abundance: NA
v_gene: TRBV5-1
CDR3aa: CASSLGGTTNEKLFF
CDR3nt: TGCGCCAGCAGCTTAGGAGGGACAACTAATGAAAAACTGTTTTTT

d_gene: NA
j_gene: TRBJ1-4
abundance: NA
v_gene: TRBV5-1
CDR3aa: CASSLTGMHNEKLFF
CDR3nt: TGCGCCAGCAGCTTGACCGGGATGCATAATGAAAAACTGTTTTTT

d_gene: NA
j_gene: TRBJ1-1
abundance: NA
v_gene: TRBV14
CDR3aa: CASSQGLRTEAFF
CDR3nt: TGTGCCAGCAGCCAAGGGTTGAGGACTGAAGCTTTCTTT

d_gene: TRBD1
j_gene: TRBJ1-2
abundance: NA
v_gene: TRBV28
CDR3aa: CASSLDRGLDGYTF
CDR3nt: TGTGCCAGCAGCTTGGACAGGGGGTTGGATGGCTACACCTTC

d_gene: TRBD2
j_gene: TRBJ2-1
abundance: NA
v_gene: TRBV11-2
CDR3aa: CASSLSGRSNNEQLF
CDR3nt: TGTGCCAGCAGCTTATCCGGGAGGTCCAACAATGAGCAGCTCTTC

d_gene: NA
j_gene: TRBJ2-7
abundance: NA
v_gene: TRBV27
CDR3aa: CASSFDSGSYKQYF
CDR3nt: TGTGCCAGCAGTTTCGATAGCGGTTCTTACAAGCAGTACTTC

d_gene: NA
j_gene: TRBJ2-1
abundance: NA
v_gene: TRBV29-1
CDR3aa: CSEQGSGGGEQFF
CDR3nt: TGCAGCGAACAGGGTTCGGGCGGGGGTGAGCAGTTCTTC

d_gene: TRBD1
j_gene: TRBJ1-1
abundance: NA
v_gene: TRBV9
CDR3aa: CASSVGQGGTEAFF
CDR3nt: TGTGCCAGCAGCGTAGGACAGGGCGGAACTGAAGCTTTCTTT

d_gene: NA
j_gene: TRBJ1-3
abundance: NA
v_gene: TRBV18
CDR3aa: CASSSGTGNTIYF
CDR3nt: TGTGCCAGCTCATCAGGGACTGGAAACACCATATATTTT

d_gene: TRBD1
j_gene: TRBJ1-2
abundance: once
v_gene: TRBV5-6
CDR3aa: CASSPEDRANLVGYTF
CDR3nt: TGTGCCAGCAGCCCGGAGGACAGGGCGAACCTCGTAGGCTACACCTTC

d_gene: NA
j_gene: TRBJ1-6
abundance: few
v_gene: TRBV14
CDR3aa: CASSQKTGPSSYNSPLHF
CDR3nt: TGTGCCAGCAGCCAGAAGACAGGCCCCAGCTCCTATAATTCACCCCTCCACTTT

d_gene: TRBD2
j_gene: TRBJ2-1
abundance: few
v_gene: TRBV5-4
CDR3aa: CASSPRGDDEQFF
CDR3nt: TGTGCCAGCAGCCCGCGGGGGGATGATGAGCAGTTCTTC

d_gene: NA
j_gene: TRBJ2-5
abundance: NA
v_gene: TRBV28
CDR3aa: CASSPDSPRETQYF
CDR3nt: TGTGCCAGCAGCCCGGACAGTCCCAGGGAGACCCAGTACTTC

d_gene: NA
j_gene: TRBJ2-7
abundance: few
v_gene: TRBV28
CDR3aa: CASGDYEQYF
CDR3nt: TGTGCCAGCGGAGACTACGAGCAGTACTTC

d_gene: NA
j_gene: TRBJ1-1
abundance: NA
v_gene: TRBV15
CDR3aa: CATSRDRNTEAFF
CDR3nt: TGTGCCACCAGCAGAGATAGGAACACTGAAGCTTTCTTT

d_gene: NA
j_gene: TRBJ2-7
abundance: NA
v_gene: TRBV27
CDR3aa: CAAGQAYEQYF
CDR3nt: TGTGCCGCTGGCCAGGCATACGAGCAGTACTTC

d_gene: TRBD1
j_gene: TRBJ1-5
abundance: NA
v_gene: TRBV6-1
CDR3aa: CATFSRDRGNQPQHF
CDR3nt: TGTGCCACCTTTAGCCGGGACAGGGGCAATCAGCCCCAGCATTTT

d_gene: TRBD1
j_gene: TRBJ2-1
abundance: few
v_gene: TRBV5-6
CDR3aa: CASRGTGGFAEQFF
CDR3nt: TGTGCCAGCCGCGGGACAGGGGGGTTTGCTGAGCAGTTCTTC

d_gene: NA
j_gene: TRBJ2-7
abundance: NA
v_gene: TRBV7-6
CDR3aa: CASSLGGRPYEQYF
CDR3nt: TGTGCCAGCAGCTTAGGGGGCAGGCCATACGAGCAGTACTTC

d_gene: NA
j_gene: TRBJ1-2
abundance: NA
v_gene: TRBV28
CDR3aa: CASTQGSYGYTF
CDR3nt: TGTGCCAGCACCCAGGGTAGCTATGGCTACACCTTC

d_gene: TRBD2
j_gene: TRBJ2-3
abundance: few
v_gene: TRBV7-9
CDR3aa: CASNGDYATDTQYF
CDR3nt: TGTGCCAGCAATGGGGACTACGCCACAGATACGCAGTATTTT

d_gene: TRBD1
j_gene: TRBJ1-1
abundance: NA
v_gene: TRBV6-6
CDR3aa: CASSSFRQGHTEAFF
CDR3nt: TGTGCCAGCAGTTCCTTCAGACAGGGCCACACTGAAGCTTTCTTT

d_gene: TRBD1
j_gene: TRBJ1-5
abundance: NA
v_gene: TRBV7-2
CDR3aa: CASSPGQGAIQPQHF
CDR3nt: TGTGCCAGCAGCCCGGGACAGGGGGCGATTCAGCCCCAGCATTTT

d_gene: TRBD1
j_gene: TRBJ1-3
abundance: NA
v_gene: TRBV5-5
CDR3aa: CASSFGTARGNTIYF
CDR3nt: TGTGCCAGCAGCTTTGGGACAGCAAGAGGAAACACCATATATTTT

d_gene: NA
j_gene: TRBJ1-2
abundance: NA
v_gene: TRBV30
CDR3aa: CAWSVSGNYGYTF
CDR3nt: TGTGCCTGGAGTGTATCGGGGAACTATGGCTACACCTTC

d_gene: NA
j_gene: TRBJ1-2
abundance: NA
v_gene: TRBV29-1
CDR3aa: CSVGQGNGYTF
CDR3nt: TGCAGCGTTGGGCAGGGGAACGGCTACACCTTC

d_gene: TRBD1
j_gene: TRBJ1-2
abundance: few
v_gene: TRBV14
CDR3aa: CASSLRTGNPFLDYGYTF
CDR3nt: TGTGCCAGCAGCTTACGGACAGGGAACCCCTTCCTCGACTATGGCTACACCTTC

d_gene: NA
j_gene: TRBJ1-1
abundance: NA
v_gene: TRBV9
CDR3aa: CASSVAGLNTEAFF
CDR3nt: TGTGCCAGCAGCGTAGCCGGTCTGAACACTGAAGCTTTCTTT